Given below is one T cell receptor (beta chain) in context. Its antigen remains unidentified. The data were obtained in a study of sequential checkpoint blockade in melanoma. At the level of the study: Randomization was 1:1 between first-line nivolumab→ipilimumab and ipilimumab→nivolumab. DNA from 85 to 95 pretreatment tumor samples underwent TCRβ immunosequencing. Study findings and constraints: Clinical benefit was about 30 times likelier when tumor T-cell fraction and clonality increased.

This CDR3 is built from 15 residues. From germline, CDR1 is SGHNT and CDR2 YENEEA. With V trimmed by 3 bases and J by 6 bases, 8 bases remained unmatched. The repertoire was sequenced with immunoSEQ multiplex PCR; TCRdb's copy has only in-frame clones and lacks some. The sample shows 10,000 to 15,000 clones, roughly 25% of them seen only once. This sample's treatment: randomized to nivolumab then ipilimumab (arm A) or the reverse (arm B). Patients had received no earlier DNA-damaging chemotherapy. Sequencing was performed on tumor tissue (inferred from file names), taken from a patient given nivolumab and ipilimumab in sequence. This chain joins TRBV11-3 and TRBJ2-1; 7 bases fit TRBD2. The TCR sequence derives from a human donor with melanoma. CDR3 in amino acids: CASSLRGTALNEQFF. CDR3 DNA sequence: TGTGCCAGCAGCTTGCGGGGGACCGCCCTCAATGAGCAGTTCTTC. The whole variable domain, filled in from reference TRBV11-3 and TRBJ2-1, reads EAGVVQSPRYKIIEKKQPVAFWCNPISGHNTLYWYLQNLGQGPELLIRYENEEAVDDSQLPKDRFSAERLKGVDSTLKIQPAELGDSAVYLCASSLRGTALNEQFFGPGTRLTVL.